This TCR beta chain appears in the sequencing data of a study of T-cell memory formation after mild COVID-19. In the study overall: The TCR clusters were mostly specific to one donor. Study-wide points: Memory cells collected pre-infection included some clones that later responded, suggesting cross-reactive memory joined.

Remarks on this clonotype: Its antigen is as yet unknown.

Trimming took 2 bases from V and 5 from J; bases not matched to a gene: 9. This CDR3 has 16 residues. In germline, CDR1 is SEHNR, CDR2 FQNEAQ (reference sequence). After 5'RACE with constant-segment primers, TCR alpha and TCR beta cDNA libraries carrying sample barcodes and UMIs were obtained. TCRdb processed the 5' RACE reads anew with MiXCR; each CDR3 protein has one entry. Of hundreds of thousands of distinct CDR3 sequences listed, roughly 21% are singletons. V and J are TRBV7-9 and TRBJ1-1, with 9 bases fitting TRBD1. This clonotype was obtained from an adult woman who had mild COVID-19 (a few samples of this study predate the infection). Cell type and time point are not known. The sample consisted of PBMCs or a T cell subset sorted from them (not recorded which). The DNA of the CDR3 is TGTGCCAGCAGCTTATTAGGACAGGGGCATCGGACTGAAGCTTTCTTT. It translates to CASSLLGQGHRTEAFF.